The 25 T cell receptor beta chains below all came from one sample that was sequenced in a study of T-cell reconstitution after alpha-beta-depleted transplantation in children. Preparation of the TCRbeta library involved a method that used unique molecular identifiers. From the PCR reads, TCRdb called clonotypes with MiXCR, one entry per CDR3 protein. The table records hundreds of thousands of distinct CDR3 sequences, around 7.5% of them present only once. The source was PBMCs, mostly from graft donor cells, collected 180 days after TCRalphabeta/CD19-depleted stem cell transplant. Receptors were obtained from a male patient younger than 18 who had a stem cell transplant for acute lymphoblastic leukemia, so the T cells may come from the graft donor.

This clonotype was recorded many times. V and J are TRBV12-3 or TRBV12-4 and TRBJ1-2; no clear D. CDR3 length equals 13 residues. V was shortened by 4 bases and J by 7 bases, with 13 bases between the two germline ends. DNA for the CDR3: TGTGCCAGCAGTTCCTCCCCTCCACGTGGCTACACCTTC. Translating gives CASSSSPPRGYTF.

Many counts were recorded for this clonotype. The V gene is TRBV10-3, the J gene TRBJ2-7; D perhaps matches TRBD1 (5 bases). Germline assignment: CDR1 ENHRY and CDR2 SYGVKD. V dropped 3 bases and J dropped 10 bases, with 13 bases sitting between them. There are 12 residues in the CDR3. CDR3 bases: TGTGCCATCAGTGACAGGGTGGCCGTCCAGTACTTC. Encoded protein: CAISDRVAVQYF.

The table lists this clonotype with many counts. J is TRBJ2-7 and V is TRBV6-2 or TRBV6-3; 13 bases match TRBD2. Germline loops: CDR1 MNHEY, CDR2 SVGEGT. The CDR3 covers 22 residues. V shed 0 bases and J 3 bases; nucleotides not matched to a gene: 20. The CDR3 coding sequence is TGTGCCAGCAGTTACTCGAAGCACAGAATGACGACTAGCGGGAGGCCCGACTACGAGCAGTACTTC. Translation: CASSYSKHRMTTSGRPDYEQYF.

This clonotype came up many times. The chain joins TRBV29-1 to TRBJ1-1; TRBD1 aligns across 10 bases. The germline gives CDR1 SQVTM, CDR2 ANQGSEA. The CDR3 length is 16 residues. J was trimmed by 1 base and V by 2 bases; bases with no gene match: 7. For the CDR3, the DNA is TGCAGCGTTGAAAGAGACAGGGGGCTGGGGAACACTGAAGCTTTCTTT. The encoded protein is CSVERDRGLGNTEAFF.

This clonotype has a count of ten or more. Here the CDR3 reads CASSGGQPSNQPQHF. The CDR3 DNA reads TGTGCCAGCAGTGGGGGACAGCCTAGCAATCAGCCCCAGCATTTT. This chain uses TRBV28 with TRBJ1-5, with TRBD1 matching over 7 bases. Germline-derived CDR1 and CDR2 are MDHEN and SYDVKM. The CDR3 has 15 amino acids. V lost 5 bases, J lost 0 bases, and 4 bases stayed unmatched. The variable domain in full, completed from reference TRBV28 and TRBJ1-5, reads DVKVTQSSRYLVKRTGEKVFLECVQDMDHENMFWYRQDPGLGLRLIYFSYDVKMKEKGDIPEGYSVSREKKERFSLILESASTNQTSMYLCASSGGQPSNQPQHFGDGTRLSIL.

The table lists this clonotype with many counts. The J gene is TRBJ1-5, the V gene TRBV12-3 or TRBV12-4; TRBD1 might be the D (6 bases). Trimming took off 3 bases at V and 15 bases at J, with 24 bases between the two ends. This CDR3 is 15 amino acids long. The CDR3 sequence is CASSLGGHPGASRHF. The CDR3 coding sequence is TGTGCCAGCAGTTTGGGGGGGCACCCCGGCGCTAGTCGGCATTTT.

This clonotype was detected many times. The chain combines TRBV6-2 or TRBV6-3 with TRBJ2-2; D gene ambiguous. Trimming pared 5 bases from V and 5 bases from J, leaving 3 bases between. Looked up from germline, CDR1 is MNHEY and CDR2 is SVGEGT. The CDR3 totals 11 residues. CDR3 loop: CASSATGELFF. The CDR3 nucleotides are TGTGCCAGCAGTGCAACCGGGGAGCTGTTTTTT.

The J gene is TRBJ2-3, the V gene TRBV20-1, with TRBD2 matching 8 bases. The CDR3 runs to 16 residues. The J segment lost 6 bases and the V segment lost 3 bases, leaving 14 bases of the junction unmatched. From germline, CDR1 is DFQATT and CDR2 SNEGSKA (reference sequence). CDR3 sequence reads: CSARALAAPGGDTQYF. The CDR3 nucleotides read TGCAGTGCTAGGGCACTAGCGGCCCCCGGGGGGGATACGCAGTATTTT.

This clonotype was picked up many times. The V and J genes are TRBV3-1 and TRBJ1-4, with 7 nucleotides matching TRBD1. The CDR3 runs 17 residues. The trim removed 4 bases at V and 0 bases at J, leaving 8 bases unmatched. The germline gives CDR1 LGHDT, CDR2 YNNKEL (reference sequence). CDR3 residues: CASSPRDRSPTNEKLFF. The CDR3 DNA sequence: TGTGCCAGCAGCCCCCGGGACAGAAGTCCAACTAATGAAAAACTGTTTTTT.

Regarding this clonotype: The germline gene is not matched at one end of the junction; a read error may be the cause. This chain joins TRBV18 and TRBJ1-5, with 7 nucleotides matching TRBD1. Looked up from germline, CDR1 is KGHSH and CDR2 is LQKENI. CDR3 length: 16 amino acids. CDR3 protein: CASSPHDRVSNQPQHF. The CDR3 bases are TGTGCCAGCTCGCCACACGACAGGGTTAGCAATCAGCCCCAGCATTTT.

This clonotype was counted at least ten times. The chain has TRBV29-1 and TRBJ2-4; D is possibly TRBD1 (6 bases). This CDR3 is built from 10 residues. The V gene lost 7 bases and the J gene lost 13 bases, with 14 bases spanning the gap. Germline lookup yields CDR1 SQVTM and CDR2 ANQGSEA. The CDR3 nucleotides are TGCAGCGCAGGGGACGCCCAACAGTACTTC. Translating it yields CSAGDAQQYF. Looking up the rest from reference TRBV29-1 and TRBJ2-4 gives the full variable domain: SAVISQKPSRDICQRGTSLTIQCQVDSQVTMMFWYRQQPGQSLTLIATANQGSEATYESGFVIDKFPISRPNLTFSTLTVSNMSPEDSSIYLCSAGDAQQYFGAGTRLSVL.

Many counts were recorded for this clonotype. The V gene is TRBV6-1, the J gene TRBJ1-6, with D maybe TRBD1 (6 bases). This CDR3 region has 15 residues. Germline V gene sequence: CDR1 MNHNS, CDR2 SASEGT. Trimming left V 6 bases short and J 5 bases short, with 14 bases between. The CDR3 bases are TGTGCCAGCAGCAGCGGACAGAGAAATAATTCACCCCTCCACTTT. Translating gives CASSSGQRNNSPLHF.

At least ten counts were recorded for this clonotype. The chain uses TRBV6-5 and TRBJ2-1; 7 bases are a match to TRBD2. The CDR3 is made up of 14 amino acids. J lost 3 bases, V lost 2 bases, and 1 base had no gene match. Looked up from germline, CDR1 is MNHEY and CDR2 is SVGAGI. CDR3 in DNA: TGTGCCAGCAGTTACCGGGGGGACTACAATGAGCAGTTCTTC. It specifies CASSYRGDYNEQFF.

In this sample, this clonotype turned up many times. V is TRBV7-9 and J is TRBJ2-5; the D gene is possibly TRBD2 (5 bases). V was clipped by 5 bases and J by 4 bases, with 17 bases between them. CDR3 length: 15 residues. Germline lookup yields CDR1 SEHNR and CDR2 FQNEAQ (reference sequence). The CDR3 region is CASSPTVRAPETQYF. The CDR3 region has the DNA TGTGCCAGCAGCCCCACGGTGAGGGCCCCAGAGACCCAGTACTTC.

This clonotype was recorded many times. The chain has TRBV24-1 and TRBJ1-2; D remains unclear. Germline assignment: CDR1 KGHDR and CDR2 SFDVKD. The length of the CDR3 is 14 residues. V lost 3 bases and J lost 1, with 8 bases in between. In DNA, the CDR3 is TGTGCCACCAGTGATGGTGATATTAACTATGGCTACACCTTC. It translates to CATSDGDINYGYTF.

There are many counts of this clonotype. The V gene is TRBV7-8, the J gene TRBJ2-7, with D uncertain. The germline CDR1 and CDR2 sequences are SGHVS and FQNEAQ. The CDR3 sequence is 14 residues long. V was shortened by 2 bases and J by 6 bases, with 14 bases between the two germline ends. DNA for the CDR3: TGTGCCAGCAGCTTAATGGGTTGGGGTTCCGAGCAGTACTTC. Translating gives CASSLMGWGSEQYF.

In its sample, this clonotype was seen many times. This chain joins TRBV29-1 and TRBJ2-1, with TRBD2 matching over 9 bases. Trimming removed 4 bases from V and 6 bases from J; junction bases left unmatched: 7. Germline CDR1 SQVTM, CDR2 ANQGSEA. CDR3 length: 14 amino acids. CDR3 in amino acids: CSVGWRGGLNEQFF. CDR3 DNA sequence: TGCAGCGTTGGATGGCGGGGGGGCCTCAATGAGCAGTTCTTC.

This clonotype has a count of ten or more. V is TRBV28 and J is TRBJ2-7; TRBD1 might be the D (5 bases). The germline CDR1 and CDR2 sequences are MDHEN and SYDVKM. This CDR3 contains 14 residues. Between the trimmed V and J ends, which lost 4 bases and 2 bases, there was a span of 12 bases. The CDR3 region has the DNA TGTGCCAGCAGTTCCCACAGGCGCCCCTACGAGCAGTACTTC. This codes for CASSSHRRPYEQYF.

This clonotype has a count of ten or more. The CDR3 region is CASSYLGRNQYF. The CDR3 DNA reads as TGTGCCAGCAGTTACCTTGGGAGGAACCAGTACTTC. The chain combines TRBV6-5 with TRBJ2-5; the D gene is possibly TRBD2 (6 bases). V was clipped by 2 bases and J by 10 bases, with 11 bases between them. This CDR3 is built from 12 residues. Germline V gives CDR1 MNHEY, CDR2 SVGAGI.

There are many counts of this clonotype. The V call is TRBV27, the J call TRBJ2-4, with TRBD1 identical over 8 bases. The germline gives CDR1 MNHEY, CDR2 SMNVEV (reference sequence). The J segment lost 1 base and the V segment lost 2 bases, leaving 1 base of the junction unmatched. The CDR3 loop spans 15 amino acids. The CDR3 region is CASSLHRGAKNIQYF. In DNA form, the CDR3 reads TGTGCCAGCAGTTTACACAGGGGGGCCAAAAACATTCAGTACTTC.

The sample holds many counts of this clonotype. The chain links TRBV6-5 to TRBJ1-5, with 9 bases matching TRBD1. Germline V gene sequence: CDR1 MNHEY, CDR2 SVGAGI. The V and J ends lost 10 bases and 2 bases, in that order; junction bases with no gene match: 6. The CDR3 runs to 14 residues. In DNA form, the CDR3 reads TGTGCCACCGGGAGACAGGGGGGCAATCAGCCCCAGCATTTT. It codes for CATGRQGGNQPQHF.

This clonotype was observed many times. The chain employs TRBV5-1 and TRBJ1-4; D possibly corresponds to TRBD1 (6 bases). Germline values: CDR1 SGHRS, CDR2 YFSETQ. The ends were cut back, 4 bases at V and 8 bases at J, with 21 bases in the middle. The CDR3 has 16 amino acids. The CDR3 loop reads CASSARQVGSEEKLFF. As DNA, the CDR3 is TGCGCCAGCAGCGCTCGACAGGTGGGAAGTGAAGAAAAACTGTTTTTT.

This clonotype came up many times. The chain is built from TRBV6-1 and TRBJ1-3; possibly TRBD1 for D (5 bases). V shed 5 bases and J shed 6 bases, with 11 bases lying between them. CDR3 length: 13 residues. Germline V gene data show CDR1 as MNHNS and CDR2 as SASEGT. The CDR3 sequence is CASSRSQANTIYF. The CDR3 bases are TGTGCCAGCAGTAGATCACAGGCAAACACCATATATTTT.

This clonotype showed up many times. V gene TRBV12-3 or TRBV12-4 combines with J gene TRBJ2-1; 7 nucleotides align to TRBD2. The length of the CDR3 is 14 residues. V was clipped by 4 bases and J by 7 bases; unmatched bases: 7. The CDR3 is CASSWSGGRNEQFF. The CDR3 DNA sequence: TGTGCCAGCAGTTGGTCGGGGGGAAGGAATGAGCAGTTCTTC.

The chain carries TRBV7-8 and TRBJ2-2, with 9 bases matching TRBD1. The CDR3 consists of 14 residues. The trim removed 5 bases at V and 6 bases at J, leaving 4 bases unmatched. Germline values: CDR1 SGHVS, CDR2 FQNEAQ. The CDR3 DNA sequence: TGTGCCAGCAGCATCGGACAGGGGTCCGGGGAGCTGTTTTTT. Translating it yields CASSIGQGSGELFF.